This T cell receptor (beta chain) was obtained from a study of cytomegalovirus exposure and HLA in healthy donors. Comment on this clone: Its antigen remains unknown.

V lost 6 bases, J lost 6 bases, and 12 bases stayed unmatched. This CDR3 is built from 15 residues. CDR1 and CDR2 from the germline V gene are MDHEN and SYDVKM. Findings of the study overall: Common viral pathogens seemed to be connected with several of the most significant clusters, according to a later analysis. Whilst most TCR sequences proved rare, a subset of public TCRs occurred across many donors. In a later analysis, at a false discovery rate of 0.05, approximately 16,000 TCR beta sequences were associated with HLA alleles.

The PCR had 60 Vbeta and 13 Jbeta primers. Clones were sequenced by immunoSEQ multiplex PCR, and TCRdb holds only the in-frame ones, with some missing. The table has about 220,000 clones, approximately 88% seen once. The TCR originated in a boy between 2 and 10 years old in good health and CMV-seronegative. The chain is built from TRBV28 and TRBJ1-2, with 8 bases identical to TRBD1. Sequencing input: PBMCs. The CDR3 loop reads CASSKPGQGGDGYTF. As DNA, the CDR3 is TGTGCCAGCAGCAAACCCGGACAGGGCGGCGATGGCTACACCTTC.